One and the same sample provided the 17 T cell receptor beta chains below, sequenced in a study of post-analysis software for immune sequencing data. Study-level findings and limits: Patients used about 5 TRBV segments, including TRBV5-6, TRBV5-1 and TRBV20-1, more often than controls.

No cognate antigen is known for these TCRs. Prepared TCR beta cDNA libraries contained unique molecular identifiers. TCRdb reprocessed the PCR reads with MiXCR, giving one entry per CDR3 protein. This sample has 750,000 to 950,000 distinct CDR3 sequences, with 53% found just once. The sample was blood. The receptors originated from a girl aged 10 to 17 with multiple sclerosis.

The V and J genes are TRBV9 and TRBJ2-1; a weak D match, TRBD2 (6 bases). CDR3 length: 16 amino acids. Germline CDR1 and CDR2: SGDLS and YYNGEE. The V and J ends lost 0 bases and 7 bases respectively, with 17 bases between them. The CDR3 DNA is TGTGCCAGCAGCGTAGAGGAGCGGGCCCTTGGAAATGAGCAGTTCTTC. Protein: CASSVEERALGNEQFF.

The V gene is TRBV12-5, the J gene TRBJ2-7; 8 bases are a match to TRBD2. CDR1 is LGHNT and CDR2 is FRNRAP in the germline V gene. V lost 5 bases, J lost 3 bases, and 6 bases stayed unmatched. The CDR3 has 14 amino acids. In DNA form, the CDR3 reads TGTGCTAGTGGTGCGCTGGCGGGAGGCTACGAGCAGTACTTC. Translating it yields CASGALAGGYEQYF.

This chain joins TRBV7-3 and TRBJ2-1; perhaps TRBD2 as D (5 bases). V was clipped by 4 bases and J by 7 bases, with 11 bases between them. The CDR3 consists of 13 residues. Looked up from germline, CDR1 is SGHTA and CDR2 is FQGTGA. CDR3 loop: CASSSPGLNEQFF. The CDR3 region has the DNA TGTGCCAGCAGCTCCCCGGGATTAAATGAGCAGTTCTTC.

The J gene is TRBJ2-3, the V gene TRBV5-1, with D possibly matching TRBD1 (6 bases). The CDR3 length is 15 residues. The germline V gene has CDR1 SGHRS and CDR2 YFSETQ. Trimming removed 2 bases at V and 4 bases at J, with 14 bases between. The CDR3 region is CASSLRQGLADTQYF. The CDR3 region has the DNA TGCGCCAGCAGCTTAAGGCAGGGGTTGGCAGATACGCAGTATTTT.

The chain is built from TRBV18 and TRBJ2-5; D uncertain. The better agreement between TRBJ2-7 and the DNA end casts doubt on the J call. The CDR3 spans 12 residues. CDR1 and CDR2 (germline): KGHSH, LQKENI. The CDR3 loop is CASSRQVDEQYF. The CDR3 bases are TGTGCCAGCTCCCGACAAGTAGACGAGCAGTACTTC.

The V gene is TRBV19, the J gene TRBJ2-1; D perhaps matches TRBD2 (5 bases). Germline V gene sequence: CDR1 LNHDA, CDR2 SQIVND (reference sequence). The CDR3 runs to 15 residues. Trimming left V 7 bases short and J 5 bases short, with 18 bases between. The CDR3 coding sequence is TGTGCCAGTACCCGAACCGGGATAAGCAACAATGAGCAGTTCTTC. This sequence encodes CASTRTGISNNEQFF.

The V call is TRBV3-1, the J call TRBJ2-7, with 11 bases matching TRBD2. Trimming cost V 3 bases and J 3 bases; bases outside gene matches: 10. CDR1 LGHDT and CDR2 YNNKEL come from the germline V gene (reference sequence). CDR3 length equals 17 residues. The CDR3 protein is CASSHLGLAAGGYEQYF. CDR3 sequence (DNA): TGTGCCAGCAGCCATCTGGGACTAGCGGCGGGCGGCTACGAGCAGTACTTC.

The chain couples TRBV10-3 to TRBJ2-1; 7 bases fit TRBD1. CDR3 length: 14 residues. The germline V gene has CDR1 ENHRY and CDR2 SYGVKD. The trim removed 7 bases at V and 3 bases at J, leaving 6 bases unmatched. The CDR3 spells CAIIATGIYNEQFF. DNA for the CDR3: TGTGCCATCATCGCGACAGGGATCTACAATGAGCAGTTCTTC.

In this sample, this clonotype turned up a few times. The chain's CDR3 is CATINRGQNSEKLFF. The CDR3 DNA follows: TGTGCCACCATCAACCGGGGACAGAATTCCGAAAAACTGTTTTTT. The V gene is TRBV28, the J gene TRBJ1-4; 7 nucleotides agree with TRBD1. Germline values: CDR1 MDHEN, CDR2 SYDVKM. This CDR3 is built from 15 residues. V dropped 10 bases and J dropped 8; count of bases not matched to a gene: 16.

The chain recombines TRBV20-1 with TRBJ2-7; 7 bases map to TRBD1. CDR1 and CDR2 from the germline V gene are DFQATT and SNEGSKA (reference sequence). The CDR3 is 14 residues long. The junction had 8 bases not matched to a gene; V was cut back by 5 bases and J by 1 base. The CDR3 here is CSARTGEWSYEQYF. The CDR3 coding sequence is TGCAGTGCTCGAACAGGGGAATGGTCCTACGAGCAGTACTTC.

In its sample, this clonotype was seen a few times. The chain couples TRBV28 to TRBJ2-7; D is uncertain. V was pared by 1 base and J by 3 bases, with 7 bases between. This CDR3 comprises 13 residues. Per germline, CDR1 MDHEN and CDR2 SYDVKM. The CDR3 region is CASSLSRFYEQYF. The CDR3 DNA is TGTGCCAGCAGTTTATCCAGGTTCTACGAGCAGTACTTC.

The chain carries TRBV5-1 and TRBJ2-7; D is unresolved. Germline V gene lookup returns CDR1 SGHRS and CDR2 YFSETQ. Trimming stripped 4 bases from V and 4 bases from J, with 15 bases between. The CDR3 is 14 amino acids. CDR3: CASSPSTGEYEQYF. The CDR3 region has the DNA TGCGCCAGCAGCCCGAGCACGGGCGAATACGAGCAGTACTTC.

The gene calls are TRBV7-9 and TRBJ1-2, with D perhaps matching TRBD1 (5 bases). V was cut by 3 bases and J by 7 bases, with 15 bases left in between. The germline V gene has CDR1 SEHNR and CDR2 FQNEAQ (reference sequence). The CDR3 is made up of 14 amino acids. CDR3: CASSFSGTLGGYTF. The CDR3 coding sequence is TGTGCCAGCAGCTTCTCAGGGACCCTCGGTGGCTACACCTTC. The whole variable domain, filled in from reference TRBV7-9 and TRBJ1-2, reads DTGVSQNPRHKITKRGQNVTFRCDPISEHNRLYWYRQTLGQGPEFLTYFQNEAQLEKSRLLSDRFSAERPKGSFSTLEIQRTEQGDSAMYLCASSFSGTLGGYTFGSGTRLTVV.

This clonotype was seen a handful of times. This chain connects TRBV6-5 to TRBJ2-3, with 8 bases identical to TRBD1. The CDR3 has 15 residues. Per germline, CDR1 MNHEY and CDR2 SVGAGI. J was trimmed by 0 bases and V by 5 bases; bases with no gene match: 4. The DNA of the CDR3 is TGTGCCAGCAGTCACGGACAGGGTAGCACAGATACGCAGTATTTT. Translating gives CASSHGQGSTDTQYF.

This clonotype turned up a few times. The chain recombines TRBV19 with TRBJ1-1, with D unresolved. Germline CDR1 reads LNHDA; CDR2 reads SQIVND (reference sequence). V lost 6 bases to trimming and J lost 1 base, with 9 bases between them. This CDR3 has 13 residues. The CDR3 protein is CASSPAANTEAFF. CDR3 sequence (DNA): TGTGCCAGTAGCCCCGCGGCGAACACTGAAGCTTTCTTT. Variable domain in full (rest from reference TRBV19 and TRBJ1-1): DGGITQSPKYLFRKEGQNVTLSCEQNLNHDAMYWYRQDPGQGLRLIYYSQIVNDFQKGDIAEGYSVSREKKESFPLTVTSAQKNPTAFYLCASSPAANTEAFFGQGTRLTVV.

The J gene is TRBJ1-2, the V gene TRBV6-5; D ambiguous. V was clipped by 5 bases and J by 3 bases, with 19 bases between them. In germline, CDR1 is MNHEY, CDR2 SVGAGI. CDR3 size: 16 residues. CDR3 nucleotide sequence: TGTGCCAGCAGTAACCGGCGGAGGTTAGCGGACTATGGCTACACCTTC. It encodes CASSNRRRLADYGYTF.

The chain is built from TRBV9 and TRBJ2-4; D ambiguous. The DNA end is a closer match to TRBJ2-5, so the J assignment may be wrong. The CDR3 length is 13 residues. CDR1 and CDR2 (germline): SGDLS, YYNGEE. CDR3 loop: CASSGGEQETQYF. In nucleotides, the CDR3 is TGTGCCAGCAGCGGGGGTGAACAAGAGACCCAGTACTTC.